This note documents a single TCR beta chain sequence. Sequencing was performed with immunoSEQ multiplex PCR; in TCRdb, only in-frame clones are kept and a portion is missing. The sample comprises 65,000 to 85,000 clones, 70% to 90% of which are singletons, and 9% to 10% rests with the top ten. The sample originates from a study of OX40 agonist ivuxolimab in advanced cancers. The V and J ends lost 4 bases and 4 bases, in that order; junction bases with no gene match: 14. The CDR3 length is 17 residues. Germline CDR1 and CDR2: SEHNR and FQNEAQ (reference sequence). The TCR was taken from an adult with an advanced solid tumor such as melanoma, head and neck, liver or kidney cancer. Source: CD4+ or CD8+ T cells sorted from blood, taken in a trial of the OX40 agonist ivuxolimab. V is TRBV7-9 and J is TRBJ2-3; 7 bases line up with TRBD2. The CDR3 protein is CASSSRRTSILADTQYF. In DNA form, the CDR3 reads TGTGCCAGCAGCTCACGCAGGACTAGTATATTGGCAGATACGCAGTATTTT.